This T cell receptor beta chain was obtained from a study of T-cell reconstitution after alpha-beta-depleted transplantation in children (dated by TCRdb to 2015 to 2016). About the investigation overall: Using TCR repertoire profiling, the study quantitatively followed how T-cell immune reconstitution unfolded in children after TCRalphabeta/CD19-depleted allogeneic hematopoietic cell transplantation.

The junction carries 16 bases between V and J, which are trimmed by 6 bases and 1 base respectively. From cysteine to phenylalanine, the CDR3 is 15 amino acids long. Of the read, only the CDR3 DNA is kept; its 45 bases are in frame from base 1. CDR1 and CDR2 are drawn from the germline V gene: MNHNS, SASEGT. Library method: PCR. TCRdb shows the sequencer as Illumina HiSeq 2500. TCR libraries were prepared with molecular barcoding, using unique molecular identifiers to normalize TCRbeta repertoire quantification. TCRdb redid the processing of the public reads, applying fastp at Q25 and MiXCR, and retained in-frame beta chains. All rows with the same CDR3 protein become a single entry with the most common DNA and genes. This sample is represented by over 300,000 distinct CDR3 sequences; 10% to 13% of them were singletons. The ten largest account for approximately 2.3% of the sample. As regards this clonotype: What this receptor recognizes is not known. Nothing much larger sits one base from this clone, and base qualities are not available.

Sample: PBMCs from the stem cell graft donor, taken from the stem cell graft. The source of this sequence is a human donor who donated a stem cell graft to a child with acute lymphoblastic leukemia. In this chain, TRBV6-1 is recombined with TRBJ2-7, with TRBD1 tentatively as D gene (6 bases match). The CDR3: CASSRTVVNSYEQYF. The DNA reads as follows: TGTGCCAGCAGCAGGACAGTCGTTAATTCCTACGAGCAGTACTTC.